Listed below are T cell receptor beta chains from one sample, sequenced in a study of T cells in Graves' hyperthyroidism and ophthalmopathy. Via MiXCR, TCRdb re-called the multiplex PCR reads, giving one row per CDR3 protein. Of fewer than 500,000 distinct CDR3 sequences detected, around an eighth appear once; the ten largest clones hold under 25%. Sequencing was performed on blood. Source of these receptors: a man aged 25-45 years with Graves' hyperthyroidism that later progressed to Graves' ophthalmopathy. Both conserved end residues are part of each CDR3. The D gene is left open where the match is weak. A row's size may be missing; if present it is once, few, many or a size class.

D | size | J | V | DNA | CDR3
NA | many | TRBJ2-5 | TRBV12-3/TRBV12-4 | TGTGCCAGCAGTGTAGCTCTTGGGGAGACCCAGTACTTC | CASSVALGETQYF
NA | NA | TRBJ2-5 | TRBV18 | TGTGCCAGCTCACCACACAGGGAAGAGACCCAGTACTTC | CASSPHREETQYF
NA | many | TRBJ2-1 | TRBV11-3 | TGTGCCAGCAGCTTAGAACCGGGTGGACCCTACAATGAGCAGTTCTTC | CASSLEPGGPYNEQFF
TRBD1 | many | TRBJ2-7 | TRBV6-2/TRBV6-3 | TGTGCCAGCAGGACCCTACAGGGGCCGATCGCCTACGAGCAGTACTTC | CASRTLQGPIAYEQYF
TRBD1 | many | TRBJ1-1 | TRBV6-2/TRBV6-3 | TGTGCCAGCAGTTACTTTTTCGGACAGGGGGCGAACACTGAAGCTTTCTTT | CASSYFFGQGANTEAFF
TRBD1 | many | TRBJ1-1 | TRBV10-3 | TGTGCCATCAGTGCACAACAGGGGATGAACACTGAAGCTTTCTTT | CAISAQQGMNTEAFF
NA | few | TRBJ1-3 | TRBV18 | TGTGCCAGCTCACCCACGCAGGGATTCACCATATATTTT | CASSPTQGFTIYF
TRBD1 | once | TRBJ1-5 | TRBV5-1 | TGCGCCAGCAGCCCTAGTGGGACAGGGGACCAGCCCCAGCATTTT | CASSPSGTGDQPQHF
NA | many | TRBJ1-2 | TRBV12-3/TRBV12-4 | TGTGCCAGCAGCCTCGGGAGCGCCGGGTCAGGCTACACCTTC | CASSLGSAGSGYTF
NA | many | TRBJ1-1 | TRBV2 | TGTGCCAGCAAGAATGAGGGCACTGAAGCTTTCTTT | CASKNEGTEAFF
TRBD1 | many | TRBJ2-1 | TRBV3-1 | TGTGCCAGCAGCCAAGATCGACAGGGAATCTACAATGAGCAGTTCTTC | CASSQDRQGIYNEQFF
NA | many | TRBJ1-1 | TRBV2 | TGTGCCAGCAGTGTATTCACGGTGAACACTGAAGCTTTCTTT | CASSVFTVNTEAFF
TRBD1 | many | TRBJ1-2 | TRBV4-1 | TGCGCCAGCAGCCTCGGGACAGGGGTACCCTATGGCTACACCTTC | CASSLGTGVPYGYTF
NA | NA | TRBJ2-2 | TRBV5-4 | TGTGCCAGCAGACCTGACAGGCTACCCACCGGGGAGCTGTTTTTT | CASRPDRLPTGELFF
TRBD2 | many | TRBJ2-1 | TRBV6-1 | TGTGCCCAGCAAGGGCGGGGGGGTTACAATGAGCAGTTCTTC | CAQQGRGGYNEQFF
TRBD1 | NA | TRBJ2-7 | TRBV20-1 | TGCAGTGCGACACCTTTTGACAGGGGCACCTACGAGCAGTACTTC | CSATPFDRGTYEQYF
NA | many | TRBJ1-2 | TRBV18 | TGTGCCAGCTCACCGGGTCGTTCTCATGGCTACACCTTC | CASSPGRSHGYTF
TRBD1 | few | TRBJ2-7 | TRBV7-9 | TGTGCCAGCAGCTCCCCCACAGGGGCCTACGAGCAGTACTTC | CASSSPTGAYEQYF
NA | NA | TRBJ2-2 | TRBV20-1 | TGCAGTGCTAGAGATCCGACAGAGACCACCGGGGAGCTGTTTTTT | CSARDPTETTGELFF
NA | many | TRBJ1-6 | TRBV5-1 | TGCGCCAGCCGATACGAAGGGGCAGGGTCAAATTCACCCCTCCACTTT | CASRYEGAGSNSPLHF
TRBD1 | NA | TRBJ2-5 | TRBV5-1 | TGCGCCAGCAGCTTTGGACAGGGGAGACAAGAGACCCAGTACTTC | CASSFGQGRQETQYF
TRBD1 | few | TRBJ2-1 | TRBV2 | TGTGCCAGCAGGGGGGACAGGGGATTGGAGTTCTTC | CASRGDRGLEFF
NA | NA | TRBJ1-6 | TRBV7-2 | TGTGCCAGCAGCTTAGAGGCAGCTTCACCCCTCCACTTT | CASSLEAASPLHF
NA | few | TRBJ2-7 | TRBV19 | TGTGCCAGTAGTTTCTCTTCGAGGGGATCCTACGAGCAGTACTTC | CASSFSSRGSYEQYF
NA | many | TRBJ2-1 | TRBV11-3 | TGTGCCAGCAGCTTCGCAGGCCTCCCGCGGTTCGATGAGCAGTTCTTC | CASSFAGLPRFDEQFF
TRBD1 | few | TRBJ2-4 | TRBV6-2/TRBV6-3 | TGTGCCAGCAGAAACTTGCCAGGGACAGGGCGGCCCAAAAACATTCAGTACTTC | CASRNLPGTGRPKNIQYF
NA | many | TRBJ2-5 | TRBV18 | TGTGCCAGCTCACCACCCTCAGGGAGAGAGACCCAGTACTTC | CASSPPSGRETQYF
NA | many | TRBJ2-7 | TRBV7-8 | TGTGCCAGCAGCTTAGCCGGGGAGGTCATTGCCTACGAGCAGTACTTC | CASSLAGEVIAYEQYF
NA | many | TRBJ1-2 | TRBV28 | TGTGCCAGCAGTTTACGGTCCCGGGACTATGGCTACACCTTC | CASSLRSRDYGYTF
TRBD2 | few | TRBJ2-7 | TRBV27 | TGTGCCAGCAGTTCCGGGCGGGGGGGCCTGAACGAGCAGTACTTC | CASSSGRGGLNEQYF